This T cell receptor (beta chain) was sequenced in a study of response to subunit inactivated influenza vaccine. MiXCR was run by TCRdb on the RT-PCR reads, yielding one entry per CDR3 protein. The data hold around 710,000 distinct CDR3 sequences, with 14% observed a single time. Material: PBMCs from blood, obtained 14 to 15 days before vaccination. The source is a man aged 45 to 65 who received an inactivated influenza vaccine.

The CDR3 nucleotides read TGCAGTGCCCCAAATTCGGACAGGTGGAACAATGAGCAGTTCTTC. Translation gives CSAPNSDRWNNEQFF. The genes are TRBV20-1 and TRBJ2-1, with 7 bases identical to TRBD1. Looked up from germline, CDR1 is DFQATT and CDR2 is SNEGSKA (reference sequence). CDR3 length: 15 amino acids. The J segment lost 5 bases and the V segment lost 6 bases, leaving 13 bases of the junction unmatched.